A selection of T cell receptor beta chains follows, all from one sample in a study of breast tumors, draining lymph nodes, adjacent tissues. TCRdb ran MiXCR on the multiplex PCR reads and lists one entry per CDR3 protein. The sample comprises roughly 130,000 distinct CDR3 sequences, 15% to 20% of which are singletons, and about 3.5% rests with the top ten. Sample: axillary lymph node tissue. These receptors were collected from a female donor with breast cancer. Some clones in this sample may be carry-over from other donors' samples. Both conserved end residues are part of each CDR3. A D gene is named only where the DNA matches it firmly. Clone size is given for some rows only: seen once, a few or many times, or a class if the clone is expanded.

TRBD1	15	TRBV2	TRBJ1-5	many	CASRGGTGVGQPQHF	TGTGCCAGCAGGGGGGGCACAGGGGTAGGCCAGCCCCAGCATTTT
TRBD1	15	TRBV20-1	TRBJ1-2	medium-sized	CSIGQAKAPNYGYTF	TGCAGTATTGGACAGGCTAAAGCTCCTAACTATGGCTACACCTTC
TRBD1	13	TRBV20-1	TRBJ1-2	many	CSARLGQGHGYTF	TGCAGTGCTAGGTTGGGACAGGGGCATGGCTACACCTTC
.	13	TRBV24-1	TRBJ2-2	many	CATSEPNTGELFF	TGTGCCACCAGTGAGCCTAACACCGGGGAGCTGTTTTTT
.	13	TRBV20-1	TRBJ2-2	many	CSARGPLEGELFF	TGCAGTGCTAGAGGTCCGCTTGAAGGGGAGCTGTTTTTT
.	13	TRBV29-1	TRBJ1-2	many	CSALAGISDGYTF	TGCAGCGCCTTAGCAGGGATTAGTGATGGCTACACCTTC
TRBD1	18	TRBV5-1	TRBJ1-1	.	CASSLSRGGAGLALEAFF	TGCGCCAGCAGCTTGTCAAGAGGGGGCGCCGGTTTAGCCCTTGAAGCTTTCTTT
.	12	TRBV12-3/TRBV12-4	TRBJ2-5	many	CASSLAWETQYF	TGTGCCAGCAGTTTGGCGTGGGAGACCCAGTACTTC
.	22	TRBV7-3	TRBJ2-2	many	CASSLKDRGRLAGDTNTGELFF	TGTGCCAGCAGCTTAAAGGACAGGGGGCGGCTAGCGGGAGATACGAACACCGGGGAGCTGTTTTTT
.	12	TRBV7-9	TRBJ1-1	.	CASSLLNTEAFF	TGTGCCAGCAGCTTACTAAACACTGAAGCTTTCTTT
TRBD1	14	TRBV2	TRBJ2-7	many	CASSGQGGFYEQYF	TGTGCCAGCAGTGGACAGGGCGGGTTCTACGAGCAGTACTTC
TRBD2	20	TRBV4-1	TRBJ2-1	many	CASSQDWVPKLAGMGNEQFF	TGCGCCAGCAGCCAAGATTGGGTGCCCAAACTAGCGGGAATGGGCAATGAGCAGTTCTTC
TRBD1	16	TRBV5-1	TRBJ1-6	many	CASSLLQGIYNSPLHF	TGCGCCAGCAGCTTGTTACAGGGGATCTATAATTCACCCCTCCACTTT
TRBD2	15	TRBV10-1	TRBJ2-5	many	CASSEGGRAYETQYF	TGCGCCAGCAGTGAGGGCGGGAGGGCCTACGAGACCCAGTACTTC
.	13	TRBV30	TRBJ2-1	many	CAWSIPTSNEQFF	TGTGCCTGGAGTATCCCAACCTCGAATGAGCAGTTCTTC
TRBD2	18	TRBV6-1	TRBJ2-3	many	CASRRGTSGRASTDTQYF	TGTGCCAGCAGAAGAGGGACTAGCGGGAGGGCCAGCACAGATACGCAGTATTTT
.	15	TRBV6-1	TRBJ1-3	many	CASSERGASGNTIYF	TGTGCCAGCAGTGAACGGGGCGCCTCTGGAAACACCATATATTTT
TRBD1	16	TRBV6-5	TRBJ1-3	many	CASSPGDRGLGNTIYF	TGTGCCAGCAGCCCCGGGGACAGGGGTTTGGGAAACACCATATATTTT
TRBD1	14	TRBV20-1	TRBJ2-7	many	CSAEGPGQGYEQYF	TGCAGTGCCGAGGGTCCAGGACAGGGGTACGAGCAGTACTTC
TRBD1	12	TRBV6-2/TRBV6-3	TRBJ1-2	many	CASSYRDSRYTF	TGTGCCAGCAGTTATCGGGACAGCCGCTACACCTTC
TRBD1	15	TRBV7-2	TRBJ2-1	many	CASSPTTGIDNEQFF	TGTGCCAGCAGCCCTACGACAGGGATTGACAATGAGCAGTTCTTC
TRBD1	15	TRBV6-5	TRBJ2-1	many	CASSYALGQSNEQFF	TGTGCCAGCAGTTATGCCCTGGGACAGTCCAATGAGCAGTTCTTC
TRBD1	16	TRBV5-1	TRBJ2-7	many	CASSPSRDREFYEQYF	TGCGCCAGCAGCCCCTCTCGGGACAGAGAGTTTTACGAGCAGTACTTC
.	13	TRBV20-1	TRBJ2-5	many	CSAPRGRQETQYF	TGCAGCGCCCCCCGGGGCAGACAAGAGACCCAGTACTTC
.	17	TRBV24-1	TRBJ2-1	medium-sized	CATSKRSGTVSYNEQFF	TGTGCCACCAGTAAGCGGTCCGGCACCGTCTCCTACAATGAGCAGTTCTTC
.	13	TRBV7-9	TRBJ2-3	many	CASSLGGPDTQYF	TGTGCCAGCAGCTTAGGGGGGCCAGATACGCAGTATTTT
TRBD1	19	TRBV4-2	TRBJ1-4	few	CASSQETLFTGGSNEKLFF	TGTGCCAGCAGCCAAGAGACGCTTTTTACAGGGGGCTCTAATGAAAAACTGTTTTTT
.	17	TRBV2	TRBJ2-4	.	CASSEKAVWEPKNIQYF	TGTGCCAGCAGTGAGAAGGCAGTATGGGAACCCAAAAACATTCAGTACTTC
TRBD2	15	TRBV2	TRBJ2-3	many	CASSKSGGGMDTQYF	TGTGCCAGCAGTAAGAGCGGGGGGGGTATGGATACGCAGTATTTT
.	16	TRBV18	TRBJ2-3	.	CASSPKSRGGTDTQYF	TGTGCCAGCTCACCCAAGAGCAGGGGTGGCACAGATACGCAGTATTTT
TRBD2	14	TRBV20-1	TRBJ2-3	many	CSARASGYGDTQYF	TGCAGTGCTAGAGCTAGCGGGTATGGAGATACGCAGTATTTT
TRBD1	16	TRBV24-1	TRBJ2-2	many	CATSDTGQGWTGELFF	TGTGCCACCAGTGATACAGGACAGGGGTGGACCGGGGAGCTGTTTTTT
.	15	TRBV2	TRBJ2-5	many	CASSSSTTGGETQYF	TGTGCCAGCAGTTCTTCCACCACAGGCGGGGAGACCCAGTACTTC
.	15	TRBV7-2	TRBJ1-2	many	CASSPTRDVQRGYTF	TGTGCCAGCAGCCCGACTAGGGACGTTCAGCGAGGCTACACCTTC
TRBD1	16	TRBV2	TRBJ2-3	many	CASSPGTGGPTDTQYF	TGTGCCAGCAGTCCCGGGACAGGGGGCCCCACAGATACGCAGTATTTT
.	15	TRBV6-4	TRBJ1-5	once	CASSDGYQGSQPQHF	TGTGCCAGCAGTGACGGTTATCAGGGAAGTCAGCCCCAGCATTTT
TRBD1	15	TRBV15	TRBJ1-1	.	CATSELRGRLAEAFF	TGTGCCACCAGCGAACTCAGGGGGCGGTTGGCTGAAGCTTTCTTT
.	15	TRBV20-1	TRBJ2-7	many	CSARDHRTYSYEQYF	TGCAGTGCTAGAGATCATCGGACATACTCCTACGAGCAGTACTTC
.	16	TRBV5-1	TRBJ2-3	many	CASSAGRTSTADTQYF	TGCGCCAGCAGCGCGGGCCGGACCTCTACGGCAGATACGCAGTATTTT
.	13	TRBV10-1	TRBJ1-2	many	CASSDRRDYGYTF	TGCGCCAGCAGTGATAGGAGGGACTATGGCTACACCTTC
.	17	TRBV6-5	TRBJ1-2	many	CASSPSNLRQSSYGYTF	TGTGCCAGCAGTCCCTCAAACCTTAGACAGTCCTCCTATGGCTACACCTTC
.	16	TRBV7-9	TRBJ2-3	.	CASSYTGTLNADTQYF	TGCGCCAGCAGCTACACCGGGACACTCAACGCAGATACGCAGTATTTT
.	14	TRBV20-1	TRBJ2-5	many	CSARVASSGETQYF	TGCAGTGCTAGAGTCGCCTCCAGCGGGGAGACCCAGTACTTC
TRBD1	14	TRBV6-1	TRBJ1-2	many	CASTRQGFNYGYTF	TGTGCCAGCACAAGACAGGGGTTTAACTATGGCTACACCTTC
TRBD1	16	TRBV24-1	TRBJ2-5	many	CATSDSDRAREETQYF	TGTGCCACCAGTGATTCCGACAGGGCTAGGGAAGAGACCCAGTACTTC
.	12	TRBV20-1	TRBJ1-5	many	CSASRVDQPQHF	TGCAGTGCTAGCAGGGTTGATCAGCCCCAGCATTTT
.	15	TRBV20-1	TRBJ2-7	many	CSAREIEQGTYEQYF	TGCAGTGCTAGAGAGATCGAACAGGGAACCTACGAGCAGTACTTC
.	16	TRBV4-1	TRBJ1-4	.	CTSSQERGTPNEKLFF	TGCACCAGCAGCCAAGAAAGGGGGACACCAAATGAAAAACTGTTTTTT
.	13	TRBV6-2/TRBV6-3	TRBJ1-5	many	CASHRDGNQPQHF	TGTGCCAGCCACCGGGACGGGAATCAGCCCCAGCATTTT
TRBD1	15	TRBV5-1	TRBJ2-2	few	CASSSRDRDDGELFF	TGCGCCAGCAGCTCCCGGGACAGGGATGACGGGGAGCTGTTTTTT
TRBD2	16	TRBV6-1	TRBJ2-1	many	CAVGTSAVWSYNEQFF	TGTGCCGTCGGGACTAGCGCTGTTTGGTCCTACAATGAGCAGTTCTTC
TRBD2	14	TRBV19	TRBJ2-7	many	CASSPAGGGYEQYF	TGTGCCAGTAGTCCAGCGGGGGGGGGCTACGAGCAGTACTTC